Below, one T cell receptor beta chain is given with its context. The data were taken from a study of radiotherapy plus CTLA-4 blockade in lung cancer. Per the germline V gene, CDR1 is SGHTA and CDR2 is FQGNSA. The junction had 2 bases not matched to a gene; V was cut back by 4 bases and J by 3 bases. This CDR3 contains 14 residues. Profiled with immunoSEQ multiplex PCR; TCRdb holds only in-frame clones, not every one. The table lists more than 60,000 clones, about 72% of them singletons. The sample here was peripheral blood, taken from a patient treated with radiotherapy plus ipilimumab. The genes are TRBV7-2 and TRBJ2-3, with 9 bases identical to TRBD2. The clonotype was recovered from a human donor with non-small cell lung cancer who had a complete response to radiotherapy plus ipilimumab. CDR3 DNA: TGTGCCAGCAGCTGGCTAGCGGGGACAGATACGCAGTATTTT. Protein product: CASSWLAGTDTQYF.